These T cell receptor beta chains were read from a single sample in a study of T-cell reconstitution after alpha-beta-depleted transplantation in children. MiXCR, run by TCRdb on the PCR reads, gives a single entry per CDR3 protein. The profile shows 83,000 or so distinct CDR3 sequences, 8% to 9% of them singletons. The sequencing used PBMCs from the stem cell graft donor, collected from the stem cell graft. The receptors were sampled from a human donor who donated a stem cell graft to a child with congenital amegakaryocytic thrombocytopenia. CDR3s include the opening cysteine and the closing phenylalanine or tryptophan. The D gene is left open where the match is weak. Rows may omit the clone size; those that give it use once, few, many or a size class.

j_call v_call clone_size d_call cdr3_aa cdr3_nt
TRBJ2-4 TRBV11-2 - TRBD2 CASSLSGVRAKNIQYF TGTGCCAGCAGCTTAAGCGGGGTTAGGGCCAAAAACATTCAGTACTTC
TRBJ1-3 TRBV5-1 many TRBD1 CASSLTGTGRRSGNTIYF TGCGCCAGCAGCTTGACCGGGACAGGTAGGCGCTCTGGAAACACCATATATTTT
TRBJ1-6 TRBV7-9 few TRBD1 CASSLGSPGQGGSPLHF TGTGCCAGCAGCTTAGGTTCGCCGGGACAGGGGGGATCACCCCTCCACTTT
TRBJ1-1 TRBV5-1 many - CASSLFPENTEAFF TGCGCCAGCAGCTTATTCCCAGAGAACACTGAAGCTTTCTTT
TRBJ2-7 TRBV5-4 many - CASRGESYEQYF TGTGCCAGCAGAGGCGAGTCCTACGAGCAGTACTTC
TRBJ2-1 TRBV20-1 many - CSARDPIPSPGNEQFF TGCAGTGCTAGAGATCCAATTCCGTCTCCAGGCAATGAGCAGTTCTTC
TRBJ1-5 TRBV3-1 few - CACSQARMRGSNQPQHF TGTGCCTGCAGCCAAGCCAGGATGCGAGGTAGCAATCAGCCCCAGCATTTT
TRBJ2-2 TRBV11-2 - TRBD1 CASSFGTGGFLDTGELFF TGTGCCAGCAGCTTCGGGACAGGGGGGTTTTTGGACACCGGGGAGCTGTTTTTT
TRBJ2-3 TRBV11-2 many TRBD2 CASSWTSAVTWVADTQYF TGTGCCAGCAGCTGGACTAGCGCGGTGACCTGGGTTGCAGATACGCAGTATTTT
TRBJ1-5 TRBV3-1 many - CASSQGRGTWGNQPQHF TGTGCCAGCAGCCAAGGAAGGGGGACATGGGGCAATCAGCCCCAGCATTTT
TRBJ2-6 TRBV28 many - CASSFGSGANVLTF TGTGCCAGCAGTTTTGGGTCTGGGGCCAACGTCCTGACTTTC
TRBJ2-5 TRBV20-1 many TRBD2 CSATRGLAGGFQETQYF TGCAGTGCTACCCGAGGACTAGCGGGAGGATTCCAAGAGACCCAGTACTTC
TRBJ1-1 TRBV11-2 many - CASSLELANTEAFF TGTGCCAGCAGCTTAGAGTTAGCGAACACTGAAGCTTTCTTT
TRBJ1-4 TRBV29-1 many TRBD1 CSVETGNEKLFF TGCAGCGTTGAGACAGGGAATGAAAAACTGTTTTTT
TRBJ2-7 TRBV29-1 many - CSVGTLGNEQYF TGCAGCGTTGGGACCCTAGGGAACGAGCAGTACTTC
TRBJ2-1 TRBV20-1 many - CSARAARTGTYNEQFF TGCAGTGCTAGGGCCGCTCGAACGGGTACCTACAATGAGCAGTTCTTC
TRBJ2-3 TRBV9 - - CASSVDLLGSDTDTQYF TGTGCCAGCAGCGTAGACCTACTGGGGTCGGACACAGATACGCAGTATTTT
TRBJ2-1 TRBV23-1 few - CASLPGFTYNEQFF TGCGCCAGCCTTCCGGGGTTTACCTACAATGAGCAGTTCTTC